Listed below are T cell receptor beta chains from one sample, sequenced in a study of blood T cell repertoires in COVID-19. Libraries were prepared by immunoSEQ multiplex PCR; TCRdb keeps only in-frame clonotypes and omits some of them. In the table there are about 77,000 clones, more than 75% of which are singletons. The sequencing input was peripheral blood. Source of these receptors: a woman at least 80 years old with active or convalescent COVID-19. Each CDR3 is given with its conserved first and last residue. A D gene is named only where the DNA matches it firmly. Size is stated for part of the rows, as once, few or many counts, or as a class when the clone is expanded.

>-|TRBJ1-5|TRBV4-3|-
CASSVGTFNQPQHF
TGCGCCAGCAGCGTGGGGACTTTCAATCAGCCCCAGCATTTT
>-|TRBJ2-3|TRBV6-4|-
CASSPGTPDTQYF
TGTGCCAGCAGCCCCGGGACTCCAGATACGCAGTATTTT
>TRBD2|TRBJ2-2|TRBV7-3|few
CASSLVAGETGELFF
TGTGCCAGCAGCTTGGTAGCGGGGGAGACCGGGGAGCTGTTTTTT
>-|TRBJ1-1|TRBV2|-
CASSESGGLVTEAFF
TGTGCCAGCAGTGAATCGGGGGGGCTGGTCACTGAAGCTTTCTTT
>-|TRBJ1-2|TRBV4-2|once
CASSQRGGYGYTF
TGTGCCAGCAGCCAAAGAGGGGGCTATGGCTACACCTTC
>-|TRBJ1-2|TRBV5-1|-
CASSFGEANYGYTF
TGCGCCAGCAGCTTCGGGGAAGCTAACTATGGCTACACCTTC
>-|TRBJ1-1|TRBV7-9|few
CASRPLVGGDTEAFF
TGTGCCAGCAGACCTTTAGTCGGGGGTGACACTGAAGCTTTCTTT
>-|TRBJ2-7|TRBV14|once
CASSHTVQGQYF
TGTGCCAGCAGCCATACGGTACAGGGGCAGTACTTC
>TRBD2|TRBJ2-7|TRBV7-2|-
CASSPGGVAGNVQYF
TGTGCCAGCAGCCCGGGAGGCGTAGCTGGGAACGTGCAGTACTTC
>-|TRBJ2-4|TRBV15|-
CATSRDLGGTDLAKNIQYF
TGTGCCACCAGCAGAGATCTCGGGGGTACAGACCTAGCCAAAAACATTCAGTACTTC
>-|TRBJ1-3|TRBV7-2|-
CASSPGHGNTIYF
TGTGCCAGCAGTCCCGGACATGGAAACACCATATATTTT
>TRBD1|TRBJ1-3|TRBV3-1/TRBV3-2|-
CASSLDRDSGNTIYF
TGTGCCAGCAGCCTTGACAGGGACTCTGGAAACACCATATATTTT
>-|TRBJ2-7|TRBV5-5|once
CASSPAAAVVRSEQYF
TGTGCCAGCAGCCCCGCAGCGGCGGTGGTTAGGTCCGAGCAGTACTTC
>TRBD1|TRBJ2-1|TRBV5-1|-
CASSLLGQGDNEQFF
TGCGCCAGCAGCTTGCTGGGACAGGGGGACAATGAGCAGTTCTTC
>-|TRBJ1-5|TRBV5-1|-
CASSPTPGQPQHF
TGCGCCAGCAGCCCCACCCCAGGCCAGCCCCAGCATTTT
>-|TRBJ2-7|TRBV7-9|once
CASSLGRVEQYF
TGTGCCAGCAGCTTGGGCCGCGTCGAGCAGTACTTC
>-|TRBJ2-5|TRBV6-5|-
CATSRGFGETQYF
TGTGCCACCTCCCGGGGGTTCGGAGAGACCCAGTACTTC
>TRBD1|TRBJ1-6|TRBV4-2|once
CASSQDPETGALTLHF
TGTGCCAGCAGCCAAGATCCAGAGACAGGGGCCCTCACCCTCCACTTT
>-|TRBJ1-2|TRBV18|-
CASSRSGSNYGYTF
TGTGCCAGCTCAAGATCAGGGTCAAACTATGGCTACACCTTC
>-|TRBJ1-2|TRBV7-8|-
CASSPSRGDGYTF
TGTGCCAGCAGCCCCAGCAGGGGAGATGGCTACACCTTC
>TRBD1|TRBJ1-1|TRBV20-1|-
CSASRQGQAFF
TGCAGTGCTAGCCGACAGGGGCAAGCTTTCTTT
>-|TRBJ1-5|TRBV15|-
CATSRDGGGGNQPQHF
TGTGCCACCAGCAGAGATGGGGGAGGTGGCAATCAGCCCCAGCATTTT
>TRBD2|TRBJ2-2|TRBV19|-
CASSPRGGTNTGELFF
TGTGCCAGTAGTCCCCGCGGGGGGACGAACACCGGGGAGCTGTTTTTT
>-|TRBJ2-7|TRBV11-2|-
CASSSRPGASEQYF
TGTGCCAGCAGCTCACGCCCAGGGGCCAGCGAGCAGTACTTC
>-|TRBJ1-1|TRBV19|-
CASGYTEAFF
TGTGCCAGTGGCTACACTGAAGCTTTCTTT
>TRBD2|TRBJ2-5|TRBV7-9|-
CASSRYYERGGSETQYF
TGTGCCAGCAGCCGATACTACGAGCGGGGGGGCTCAGAGACCCAGTACTTC
>-|TRBJ1-2|TRBV6-5|-
CASSYKGHGNYGYTF
TGTGCCAGCAGTTACAAGGGACACGGAAACTATGGCTACACCTTC
>TRBD1|TRBJ1-5|TRBV7-2|-
CASSPGGSSNQPQHF
TGTGCCAGCAGCCCAGGGGGGAGCTCCAATCAGCCCCAGCATTTT
>TRBD1|TRBJ1-2|TRBV2|-
CASNSQGTANYGYTF
TGTGCCAGCAATTCACAGGGGACCGCTAACTATGGCTACACCTTC
>-|TRBJ1-5|TRBV19|-
CASSPIQGFYSNQPQHF
TGTGCCAGTAGCCCGATCCAGGGATTTTATAGCAATCAGCCCCAGCATTTT
>-|TRBJ2-6|TRBV9|-
CASSGAGLSGANVLTF
TGTGCCAGCAGCGGGGCGGGGCTTTCTGGGGCCAACGTCCTGACTTTC
>-|TRBJ2-7|TRBV4-3|-
CASSQGWPYEQYF
TGCGCCAGCAGCCAAGGGTGGCCCTACGAGCAGTACTTC
>-|TRBJ1-1|TRBV5-8|once
CASSSQRVVVNTEAFF
TGTGCCAGCAGCTCCCAGCGGGTCGTCGTGAACACTGAAGCTTTCTTT
>-|TRBJ1-6|TRBV3-1/TRBV3-2|-
CASSSGGPNSYNSPLHF
TGTGCCAGCAGCTCCGGAGGGCCAAACTCCTATAATTCACCCCTCCACTTT
>-|TRBJ2-5|TRBV27|-
CASSWPSGTQYF
TGTGCCAGCAGTTGGCCATCAGGGACCCAGTACTTC
>-|TRBJ1-1|TRBV30|-
CAFLPRDTGPLKAFF
TGTGCCTTTCTACCACGGGACACCGGCCCCCTGAAGGCTTTCTTT
>-|TRBJ2-7|TRBV21-1|-
CASSKGQGYEQYF
TGTGCCAGCAGCAAAGGCCAGGGCTACGAGCAGTACTTC
>-|TRBJ2-3|TRBV5-5|-
CASSLGSGSTDTQYF
TGTGCCAGCAGCCTGGGGAGCGGAAGCACAGATACGCAGTATTTT
>-|TRBJ2-1|TRBV5-1|-
CASSVTTVTLYNEQFF
TGCGCCAGCAGCGTAACGACTGTCACCCTTTACAATGAGCAGTTCTTC
>TRBD1|TRBJ2-1|TRBV5-4|-
CASSLGDRAYNEQFF
TGTGCCAGCAGCTTGGGGGACAGGGCCTACAATGAGCAGTTCTTC
>TRBD1|TRBJ1-1|TRBV18|-
CASSPTDRVNTEAFF
TGTGCCAGCTCACCTACTGACAGGGTAAACACTGAAGCTTTCTTT
>-|TRBJ1-6|TRBV5-1|-
CASSLGGTGYNSPLHF
TGCGCCAGCAGCTTGGGAGGAACTGGCTATAATTCACCCCTCCACTTT
>TRBD1|TRBJ2-5|TRBV5-1|-
CASSIGTGGPETQYF
TGCGCCAGCAGCATAGGGACAGGGGGCCCGGAGACCCAGTACTTC
>-|TRBJ2-1|TRBV7-9|once
CASSQDTHYNEQFF
TGTGCCAGCAGTCAAGACACCCACTACAATGAGCAGTTCTTC
>TRBD1|TRBJ2-5|TRBV4-3|once
CASSQKTGGKETQYF
TGCGCCAGCAGCCAAAAGACAGGGGGGAAAGAGACCCAGTACTTC
>-|TRBJ2-1|TRBV21-1|-
CASSSIRNPAGPTYNEQFF
TGTGCCAGCAGCTCTATCCGTAATCCCGCGGGACCCACCTACAATGAGCAGTTCTTC
>TRBD1|TRBJ1-2|TRBV9|once
CASSEGDRGNYGYTF
TGTGCCAGCAGCGAGGGGGACAGGGGTAACTATGGCTACACCTTC
>-|TRBJ1-6|TRBV12-2|-
CASRLPGTGLYSPLHF
TGTGCAAGTCGCTTACCAGGGACAGGGTTGTATTCACCCCTCCACTTT
>-|TRBJ1-1|TRBV2|-
CASSLGLNTEAFF
TGTGCCAGCAGCCTGGGGCTGAACACTGAAGCTTTCTTT
>-|TRBJ1-3|TRBV7-2|-
CASSLVGLQIVGNTIYF
TGTGCCAGCAGCTTAGTGGGGCTCCAAATTGTTGGAAACACCATATATTTT
>-|TRBJ2-7|TRBV5-1|-
CASSLDSQVYEQYF
TGCGCCAGCAGCTTGGACAGCCAGGTCTACGAGCAGTACTTC
>TRBD2|TRBJ2-3|TRBV7-2|-
CASSTRAGGPSDTQYF
TGTGCCAGCAGCACCCGAGCGGGGGGGCCATCAGATACGCAGTATTTT
>TRBD1|TRBJ1-2|TRBV28|-
CASSSIRGLDGYTF
TGTGCCAGCAGCTCGATAAGGGGGCTGGATGGCTACACCTTC
>-|TRBJ1-4|TRBV30|-
CAWSVRQLTNEKLFF
TGTGCCTGGAGTGTACGACAGCTTACTAATGAAAAACTGTTTTTT